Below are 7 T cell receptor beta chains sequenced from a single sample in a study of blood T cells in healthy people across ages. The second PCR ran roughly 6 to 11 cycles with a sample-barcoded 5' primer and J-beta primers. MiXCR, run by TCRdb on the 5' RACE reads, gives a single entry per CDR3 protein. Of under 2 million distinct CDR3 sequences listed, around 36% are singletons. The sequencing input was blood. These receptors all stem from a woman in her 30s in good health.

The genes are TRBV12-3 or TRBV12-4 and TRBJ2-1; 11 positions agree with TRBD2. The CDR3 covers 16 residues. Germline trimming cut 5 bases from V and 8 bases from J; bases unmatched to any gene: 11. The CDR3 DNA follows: TGTGCCAGCAGTCGTGGGATAGCGGGAGGGCCCCATGAGCAGTTCTTC. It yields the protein CASSRGIAGGPHEQFF.

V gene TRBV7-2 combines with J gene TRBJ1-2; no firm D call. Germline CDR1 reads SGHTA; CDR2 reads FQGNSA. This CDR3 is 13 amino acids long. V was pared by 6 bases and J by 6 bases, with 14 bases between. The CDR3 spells CASRPQVRHGYTF. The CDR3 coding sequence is TGTGCCAGCAGACCTCAGGTGAGGCATGGCTACACCTTC.

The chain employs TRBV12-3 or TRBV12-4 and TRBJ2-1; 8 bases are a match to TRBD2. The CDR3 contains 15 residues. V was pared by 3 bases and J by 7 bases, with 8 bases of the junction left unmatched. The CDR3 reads CASSFYTSGVNEQFF. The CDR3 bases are TGTGCCAGCAGTTTTTACACTAGCGGAGTTAATGAGCAGTTCTTC.

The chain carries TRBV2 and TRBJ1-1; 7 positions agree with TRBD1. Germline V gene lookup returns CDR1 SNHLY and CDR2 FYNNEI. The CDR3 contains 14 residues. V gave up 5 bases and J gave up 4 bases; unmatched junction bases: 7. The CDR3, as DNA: TGTGCCAGCAGTTTCCCAGGGGGGACCACTGAAGCTTTCTTT. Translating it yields CASSFPGGTTEAFF.

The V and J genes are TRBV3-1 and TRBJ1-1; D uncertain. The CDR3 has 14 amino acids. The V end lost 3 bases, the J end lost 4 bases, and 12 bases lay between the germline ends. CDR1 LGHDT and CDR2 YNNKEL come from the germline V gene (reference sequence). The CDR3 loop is CASSHDAGSTEAFF. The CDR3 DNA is TGTGCCAGCAGCCACGACGCCGGCAGCACTGAAGCTTTCTTT.

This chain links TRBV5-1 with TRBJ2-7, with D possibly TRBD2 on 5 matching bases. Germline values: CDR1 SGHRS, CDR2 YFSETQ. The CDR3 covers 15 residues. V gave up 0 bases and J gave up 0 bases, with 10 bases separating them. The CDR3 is CASSLEGLSSYEQYF. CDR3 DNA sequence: TGCGCCAGCAGCTTGGAAGGACTCAGCTCCTACGAGCAGTACTTC.

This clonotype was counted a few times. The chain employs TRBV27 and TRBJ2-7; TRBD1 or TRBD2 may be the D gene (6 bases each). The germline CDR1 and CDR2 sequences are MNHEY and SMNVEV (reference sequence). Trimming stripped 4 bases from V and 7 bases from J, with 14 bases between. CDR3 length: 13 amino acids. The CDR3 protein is CASSYGGAREQYF. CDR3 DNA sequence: TGTGCCAGCAGTTACGGGGGCGCTCGGGAGCAGTACTTC.